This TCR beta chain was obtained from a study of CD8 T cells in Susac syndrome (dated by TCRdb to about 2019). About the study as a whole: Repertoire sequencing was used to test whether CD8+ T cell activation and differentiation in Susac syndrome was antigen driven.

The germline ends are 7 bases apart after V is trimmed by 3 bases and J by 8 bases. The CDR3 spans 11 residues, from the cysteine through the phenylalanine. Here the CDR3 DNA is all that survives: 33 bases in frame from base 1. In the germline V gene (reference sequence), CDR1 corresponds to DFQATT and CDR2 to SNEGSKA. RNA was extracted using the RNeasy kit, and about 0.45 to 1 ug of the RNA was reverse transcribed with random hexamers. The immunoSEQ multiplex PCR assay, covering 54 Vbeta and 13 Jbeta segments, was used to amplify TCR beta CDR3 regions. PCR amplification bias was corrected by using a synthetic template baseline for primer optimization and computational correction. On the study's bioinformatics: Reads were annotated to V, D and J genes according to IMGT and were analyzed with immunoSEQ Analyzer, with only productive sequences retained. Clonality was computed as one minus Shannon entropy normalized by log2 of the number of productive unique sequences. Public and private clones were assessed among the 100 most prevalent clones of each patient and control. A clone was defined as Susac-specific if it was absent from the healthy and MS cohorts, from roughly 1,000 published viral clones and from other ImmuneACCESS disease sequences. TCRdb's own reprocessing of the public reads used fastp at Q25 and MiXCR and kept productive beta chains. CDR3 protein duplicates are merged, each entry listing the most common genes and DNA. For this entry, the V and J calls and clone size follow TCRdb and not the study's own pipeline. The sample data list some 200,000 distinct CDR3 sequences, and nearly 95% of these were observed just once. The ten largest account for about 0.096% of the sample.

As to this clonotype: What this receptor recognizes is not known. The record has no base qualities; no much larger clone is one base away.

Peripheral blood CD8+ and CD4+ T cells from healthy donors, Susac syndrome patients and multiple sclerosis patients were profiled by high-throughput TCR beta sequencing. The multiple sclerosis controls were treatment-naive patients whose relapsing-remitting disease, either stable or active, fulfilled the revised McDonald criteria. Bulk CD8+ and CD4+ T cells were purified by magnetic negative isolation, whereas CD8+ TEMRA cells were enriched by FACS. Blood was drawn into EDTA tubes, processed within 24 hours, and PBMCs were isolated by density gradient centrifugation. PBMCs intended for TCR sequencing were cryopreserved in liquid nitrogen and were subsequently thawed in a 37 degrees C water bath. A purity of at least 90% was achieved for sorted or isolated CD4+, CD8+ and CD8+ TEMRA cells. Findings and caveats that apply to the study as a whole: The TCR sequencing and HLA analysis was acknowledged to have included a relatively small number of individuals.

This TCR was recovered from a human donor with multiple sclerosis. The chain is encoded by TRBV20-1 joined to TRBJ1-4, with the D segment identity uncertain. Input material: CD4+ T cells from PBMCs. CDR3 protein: CSARLGEKLFF. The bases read TGCAGTGCTAGGCTCGGCGAAAAACTGTTTTTT.